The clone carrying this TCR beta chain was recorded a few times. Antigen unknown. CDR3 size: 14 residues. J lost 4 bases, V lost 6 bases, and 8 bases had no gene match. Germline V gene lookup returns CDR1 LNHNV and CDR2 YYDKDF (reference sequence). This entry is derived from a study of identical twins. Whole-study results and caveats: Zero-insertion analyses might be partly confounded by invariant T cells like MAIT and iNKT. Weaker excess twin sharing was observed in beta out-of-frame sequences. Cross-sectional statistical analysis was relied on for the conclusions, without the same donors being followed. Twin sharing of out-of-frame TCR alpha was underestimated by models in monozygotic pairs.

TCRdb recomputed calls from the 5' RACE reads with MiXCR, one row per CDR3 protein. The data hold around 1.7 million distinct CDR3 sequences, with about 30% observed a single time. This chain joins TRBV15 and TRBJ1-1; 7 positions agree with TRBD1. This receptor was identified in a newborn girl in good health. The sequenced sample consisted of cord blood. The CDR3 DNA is TGTGCCACCAGTCGAGGGGGCTTGGGCACTGAAGCTTTCTTT. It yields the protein CATSRGGLGTEAFF.